This TCR beta chain is from a study of T cells in Graves' hyperthyroidism and ophthalmopathy. Amplified TCR beta CDR3 regions derived from RNA transcripts. RT-PCR in the first round (using the HTBI primer set) targeted the TCR CDR3. Via MiXCR, TCRdb re-called the multiplex PCR reads, giving one row per CDR3 protein. The sample lists over 450,000 distinct CDR3 sequences; about 15% were seen once. V gave up 4 bases and J gave up 5 bases; unmatched junction bases: 9. This CDR3 has 16 amino acids. Germline-derived CDR1 and CDR2 are LNHDA and SQIVND (reference sequence). The chain uses TRBV19 and TRBJ2-5; 11 nucleotides line up with TRBD2. Sequencing input: blood. This sequence was found in a young woman with Graves' hyperthyroidism. CDR3 in amino acids: CASSTIAGGPSETQYF. The CDR3 DNA sequence: TGTGCCAGTAGTACAATAGCGGGAGGGCCCTCGGAGACCCAGTACTTC. The whole variable domain, remainder taken from reference TRBV19 and TRBJ2-5, is DGGITQSPKYLFRKEGQNVTLSCEQNLNHDAMYWYRQDPGQGLRLIYYSQIVNDFQKGDIAEGYSVSREKKESFPLTVTSAQKNPTAFYLCASSTIAGGPSETQYFGPGTRLLVL.